The clone carrying this TCR beta chain was seen at least ten times. Synthesis of cDNA was accomplished via 5'RACE employing 10-nucleotide random UMIs. TCRdb used MiXCR to reprocess the 5' RACE reads, holding one entry per CDR3 protein. The table shows 43,000 or so distinct CDR3 sequences, with approximately 12% occurring only once. This sample stems from a study of neurological immune-mediated disorders. The V gene lost 3 bases and the J gene lost 4 bases, with 12 bases spanning the gap. The germline V gene encodes CDR1 KGHSH and CDR2 LQKENI. The CDR3 runs to 15 residues. Time point defined: longitudinal time-point 3.

The sample comprised PBMCs. This clonotype was obtained from a man aged 25 to 45 in good health. This chain uses TRBV18 with TRBJ2-2, with D tentatively TRBD1 (6 bases). CDR3 protein: CASSPSRGVTGELFF. In DNA, the CDR3 is TGTGCCAGCTCACCGAGCAGGGGTGTCACCGGGGAGCTGTTTTTT.